This T cell receptor beta chain was identified in a study of early T cells in non-severe SARS-CoV-2 infection. Study-wide context: It was bulk RNA from unsorted whole blood that was sequenced, and the chains were unpaired.

In this sample, this clonotype turned up many times. Its antigen remains unidentified. Study-wide results and limits: The matching step, a VDJdb search, favored anti-spike CD8 responses and missed private and CD4 specificities.

Individual cDNA molecules received unique molecular identifiers during library preparation. TCRdb recomputed calls from the 5' RACE reads with MiXCR, one row per CDR3 protein. The table records about 35,000 distinct CDR3 sequences, 5.8% of them present only once. The CDR3 has 16 amino acids. Per germline, CDR1 MGHRA and CDR2 YSYEKL. Between the trimmed V and J ends, which lost 3 bases and 2 bases, there was a span of 14 bases. The chain combines TRBV4-1 with TRBJ2-4; D gene unclear. Material: whole blood. This receptor was identified in an adult who was a healthcare worker with PCR-confirmed SARS-CoV-2 infection or an uninfected control (not recorded which). The CDR3 DNA sequence: TGCGCCAGCAGCCACCTGTTGGGGAAAACCAAAAACATTCAGTACTTC. Translation: CASSHLLGKTKNIQYF.